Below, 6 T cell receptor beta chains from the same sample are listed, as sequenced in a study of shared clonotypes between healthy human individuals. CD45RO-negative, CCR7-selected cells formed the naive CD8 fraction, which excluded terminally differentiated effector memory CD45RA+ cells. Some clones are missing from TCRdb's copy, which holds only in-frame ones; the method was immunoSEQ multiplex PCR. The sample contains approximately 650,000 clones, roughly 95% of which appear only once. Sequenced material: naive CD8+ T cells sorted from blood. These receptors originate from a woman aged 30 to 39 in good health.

This CDR3 reads CASSISREAYPPGELFF. CDR3 bases: TGTGCCAGTAGTATTTCGAGGGAGGCTTACCCCCCGGGGGAGCTGTTTTTT. This sequence joins TRBV19 and TRBJ2-2; perhaps TRBD2 as D (6 bases). The germline V and J ends were trimmed by 3 bases and 8 bases, with 22 bases remaining between them. This CDR3 has 17 residues. From germline, CDR1 is LNHDA and CDR2 SQIVND (reference sequence).

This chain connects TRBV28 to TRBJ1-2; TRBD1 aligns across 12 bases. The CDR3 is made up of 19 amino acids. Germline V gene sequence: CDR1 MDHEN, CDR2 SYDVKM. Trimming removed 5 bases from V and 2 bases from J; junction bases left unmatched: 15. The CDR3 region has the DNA TGTGCCAGCAGTCCCCCAGCCCGGGACAGGGGGCCGAGGAACTATGGCTACACCTTC. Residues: CASSPPARDRGPRNYGYTF.

CDR3 residues: CASSYQTAGATDTQYF. CDR3 sequence (DNA): TGTGCCAGCAGCTATCAGACAGCGGGAGCAACAGATACGCAGTATTTT. The V call is TRBV11-2, the J call TRBJ2-3, with TRBD2 matching 8 bases. Germline V lookup: CDR1 SGHAT, CDR2 FQNNGV. This CDR3 region has 16 residues. V lost 4 bases, J lost 3 bases, and 9 bases stayed unmatched. The full variable domain, completed using reference TRBV11-2 and TRBJ2-3, is EAGVAQSPRYKIIEKRQSVAFWCNPISGHATLYWYQQILGQGPKLLIQFQNNGVVDDSQLPKDRFSAERLKGVDSTLKIQPAKLEDSAVYLCASSYQTAGATDTQYFGPGTRLTVL.

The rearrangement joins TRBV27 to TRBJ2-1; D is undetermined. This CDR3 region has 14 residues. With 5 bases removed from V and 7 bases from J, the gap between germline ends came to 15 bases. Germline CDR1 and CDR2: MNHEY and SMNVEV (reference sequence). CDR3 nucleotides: TGTGCCAGCAGTCCCGTCGTGGAAACGAATGAGCAGTTCTTC. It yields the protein CASSPVVETNEQFF.

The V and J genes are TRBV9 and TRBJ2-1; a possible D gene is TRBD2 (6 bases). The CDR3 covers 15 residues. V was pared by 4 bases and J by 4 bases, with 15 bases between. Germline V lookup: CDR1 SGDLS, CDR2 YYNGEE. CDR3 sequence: CASSPSGTPYNEQFF. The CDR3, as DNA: TGTGCCAGCAGCCCATCCGGGACTCCATACAATGAGCAGTTCTTC.

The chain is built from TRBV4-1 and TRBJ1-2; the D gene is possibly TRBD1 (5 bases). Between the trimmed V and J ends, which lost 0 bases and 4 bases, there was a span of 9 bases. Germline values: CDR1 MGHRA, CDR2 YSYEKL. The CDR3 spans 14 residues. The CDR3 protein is CASSQDQGGYGYTF. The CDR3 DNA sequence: TGCGCCAGCAGCCAAGACCAGGGTGGCTATGGCTACACCTTC.